The clone carrying this T cell receptor (beta chain) was seen many times. Its matching antigen is unknown. This record comes from a study of T cells in Graves' hyperthyroidism and ophthalmopathy. Study-wide results and caveats: Model output signaled ophthalmopathy a median roughly 6.1 months ahead of onset.

Amplified regions were TCR beta CDR3 sequences from RNA transcripts. A set of HTBI primers served as the primers for a first-round RT-PCR of the TCR CDR3. TCRdb used MiXCR to reprocess the multiplex PCR reads, holding one entry per CDR3 protein. The sample has 410,000 or so distinct CDR3 sequences; roughly 14% are singletons. The CDR3 is made up of 13 amino acids. Looked up from germline, CDR1 is SGHTA and CDR2 is FQGTGA. V lost 4 bases and J lost 8; bases outside the gene matches: 6. V is TRBV7-3 and J is TRBJ2-3; 7 nucleotides line up with TRBD1. The source is a man between 18 and 35 years old with Graves' ophthalmopathy. Sequenced sample: blood. CDR3 sequence reads: CASSSDRAGTQYF. As DNA, the CDR3 is TGTGCCAGCAGCTCAGACAGGGCTGGTACGCAGTATTTT. Using reference TRBV7-3 and TRBJ2-3 for the parts outside the CDR3, the full variable domain is GAGVSQTPSNKVTEKGKYVELRCDPISGHTALYWYRQSLGQGPEFLIYFQGTGAADDSGLPNDRFFAVRPEGSVSTLKIQRTERGDSAVYLCASSSDRAGTQYFGPGTRLTVL.